This TCR beta chain derives from a study of radiotherapy plus CTLA-4 blockade in lung cancer. The CDR3 length is 12 residues. Per germline, CDR1 SQVTM and CDR2 ANQGSEA. Trimming left V 6 bases short and J 0 bases short, with 7 bases between. The repertoire was sequenced with immunoSEQ multiplex PCR; TCRdb's copy has only in-frame clones and lacks some. The sample has about 98,000 clones; around 83% are singletons. The sequence was collected from a human donor with non-small cell lung cancer who had a partial response to radiotherapy plus ipilimumab. The source was peripheral blood, collected from a patient treated with radiotherapy plus ipilimumab. V and J are TRBV29-1 and TRBJ2-3; no clear D. DNA of the CDR3: TGCAGCGTCCATACTAGCACAGATACGCAGTATTTT. Encoded protein: CSVHTSTDTQYF.